The 22 T cell receptor beta chains given below trace back to one sample, sequenced in a study of post-analysis software for immune sequencing data. The study's findings and limits: Five TRBV segments, TRBV5-6, TRBV5-1 and TRBV20-1 among them, were found more frequent in patients than controls.

Carried by the TCR beta cDNA libraries were unique molecular identifiers. TCRdb re-called the PCR reads through MiXCR, storing one row per CDR3 protein. The sample shows hundreds of thousands of distinct CDR3 sequences, 59% of them seen only once. No cognate antigen is known for these TCRs. The sequenced sample consisted of blood. The receptors were gathered from a girl aged 2-10 years with multiple sclerosis.

This clonotype showed up just a few times. This chain joins TRBV20-1 and TRBJ2-1, with D possibly matching TRBD2 (6 bases). Trimming shortened V by 6 bases and J by 5 bases, and 14 bases separated the two germline ends. CDR1 is DFQATT and CDR2 is SNEGSKA in the germline V gene (reference sequence). The CDR3 is 13 residues long. Here the CDR3 DNA reads TGCAGTGCCCCGGCGCCGGGGGACAATGAGCAGTTCTTC. This translates into CSAPAPGDNEQFF.

This chain links TRBV12-3 or TRBV12-4 with TRBJ2-1; 8 nucleotides agree with TRBD2. V dropped 5 bases and J dropped 4; count of bases not matched to a gene: 10. The CDR3 extends over 16 amino acids. For the CDR3, the DNA is TGTGCCAGCAGTCTCAATCCTAGCGGGCTGTACAATGAGCAGTTCTTC. Its protein is CASSLNPSGLYNEQFF.

This clonotype was recorded a few times. This chain uses TRBV5-1 with TRBJ2-1; no clear D. CDR1 and CDR2 (germline): SGHRS, YFSETQ. CDR3 length: 13 amino acids. Trimming cost V 0 bases and J 3 bases, with 4 bases left between them. The CDR3 here is CASSLADYNEQFF. The DNA for the CDR3 is TGCGCCAGCAGCTTGGCCGACTACAATGAGCAGTTCTTC.

This sequence joins TRBV29-1 and TRBJ1-1; no reliable D call. Germline V gene sequence: CDR1 SQVTM, CDR2 ANQGSEA. The CDR3 contains 13 residues. The V end lost 6 bases, the J end lost 5 bases, and 16 bases lay between the germline ends. CDR3 residues: CSVRIMDPTEAFF. DNA of the CDR3: TGCAGCGTCCGTATAATGGATCCTACTGAAGCTTTCTTT. Full variable domain (remainder filled in from reference TRBV29-1 and TRBJ1-1): SAVISQKPSRDICQRGTSLTIQCQVDSQVTMMFWYRQQPGQSLTLIATANQGSEATYESGFVIDKFPISRPNLTFSTLTVSNMSPEDSSIYLCSVRIMDPTEAFFGQGTRLTVV.

The V and J genes are TRBV14 and TRBJ2-6, with D perhaps matching TRBD2 (6 bases). V was trimmed by 4 bases and J by 3 bases, leaving 19 bases between them. Germline CDR1 and CDR2: SGHDN and FVKESK. The CDR3 has 18 residues. In DNA, the CDR3 is TGTGCCAGCAGCCCGGGAGCAGTTTCCTTCGTTGGGGCCAACGTCCTGACTTTC. The encoded protein is CASSPGAVSFVGANVLTF.

This clonotype was seen more than once but under ten times. The V and J genes are TRBV5-1 and TRBJ1-1; D may be TRBD1 (5 bases). Germline-derived CDR1 and CDR2 are SGHRS and YFSETQ. The V gene lost 3 bases and the J gene lost 5 bases, with 17 bases spanning the gap. The CDR3 consists of 15 residues. The CDR3 spells CASSWTSGLRTEAFF. CDR3 DNA sequence: TGCGCCAGCAGCTGGACTTCAGGGTTGAGGACTGAAGCTTTCTTT.

This clonotype was counted only a few times. V usage is TRBV9 and J usage is TRBJ2-7; 8 positions agree with TRBD2. Germline V gene sequence: CDR1 SGDLS, CDR2 YYNGEE. The CDR3 consists of 15 residues. Unmatched junction bases numbered 5, after V lost 3 bases and J lost 0 bases. The DNA of the CDR3 is TGTGCCAGCAGCGGCGGTGGGACTAGCTCCTACGAGCAGTACTTC. As protein: CASSGGGTSSYEQYF.

To note about this clonotype: A much larger clone lies a single base off, so this may be a read error. The V call is TRBV5-1, the J call TRBJ2-6; TRBD1 or TRBD2 may be the D gene (5 bases each). The CDR3 contains 14 residues. The germline gives CDR1 SGHRS, CDR2 YFSETQ. CDR3 residues: CASSLASGANVPTF. The CDR3 DNA sequence: TGCGCCAGCAGCTTGGCCTCCGGGGCCAACGTCCCGACTTTC.

The rearrangement links TRBV10-3 to TRBJ1-4, with D unresolved. Trimming pared 0 bases from V and 7 bases from J, leaving 6 bases between. This CDR3 spans 13 amino acids. Germline V gives CDR1 ENHRY, CDR2 SYGVKD. The CDR3 sequence: CAISESNSEKLFF. The CDR3 DNA reads TGTGCCATCAGTGAGTCGAATAGTGAAAAACTGTTTTTT.

The J gene is TRBJ2-7, the V gene TRBV11-2, with TRBD1 matching 7 bases. This CDR3 has 10 amino acids. CDR1 is SGHAT and CDR2 is FQNNGV in the germline V gene. Germline trimming cut 11 bases from V and 5 bases from J; bases unmatched to any gene: 3. DNA of the CDR3: TGTGCCTCAGGGGGAAACGAGCAGTACTTC. Protein product: CASGGNEQYF.

This chain joins TRBV20-1 and TRBJ2-7; TRBD2 matches 8 bases. Trimming took 4 bases from V and 0 from J; bases not matched to a gene: 8. The CDR3 is 15 amino acids. Per germline, CDR1 DFQATT and CDR2 SNEGSKA (reference sequence). The CDR3 spells CSANGAGATSYEQYF. The CDR3 nucleotides read TGCAGTGCTAATGGAGCGGGAGCCACCTCCTACGAGCAGTACTTC.

The rearrangement joins TRBV20-1 to TRBJ2-7, with TRBD2 identical over 11 bases. V shed 1 base, J shed 6 bases, and the junction held 5 bases outside the gene matches. The CDR3 loop spans 14 amino acids. CDR1 and CDR2 from the germline V gene are DFQATT and SNEGSKA (reference sequence). The CDR3 nucleotides are TGCAGTGCTAGAGTACTAGCGGGAGACCTCGAGCAGTACTTC. Its translation: CSARVLAGDLEQYF.

This clonotype was counted only a few times. V gene TRBV5-1 combines with J gene TRBJ2-6; 8 bases match TRBD1. After removal of 4 bases from V and 0 bases from J, the junction contained 12 bases not matched to a gene. Germline V gene data show CDR1 as SGHRS and CDR2 as YFSETQ. This CDR3 has 19 amino acids. CDR3 nucleotides: TGCGCCAGCAGCCCTGGGCGGACAGGGAGGCCCTCTGGGGCCAACGTCCTGACTTTC. Residues: CASSPGRTGRPSGANVLTF.

This clonotype was recorded a few times. The chain links TRBV2 to TRBJ2-4; D might be TRBD2 (6 bases). V lost 3 bases to trimming and J lost 0 bases, with 9 bases between them. The CDR3 has 15 amino acids. Looked up from germline, CDR1 is SNHLY and CDR2 is FYNNEI. The CDR3 sequence is CASSEVGLAKNIQYF. CDR3 sequence (DNA): TGTGCCAGCAGTGAGGTGGGACTAGCCAAAAACATTCAGTACTTC.

The rearrangement uses TRBV18 and TRBJ2-3, with TRBD2 matching 9 bases. Trimming at V came to 0 bases and at J to 4 bases, leaving 5 bases not matched to a gene. Germline lookup yields CDR1 KGHSH and CDR2 LQKENI. The CDR3 loop spans 16 amino acids. The CDR3, as DNA: TGTGCCAGCTCACCACCGCCCGGCGGGGGGGCAGATACGCAGTATTTT. This codes for CASSPPPGGGADTQYF.

The chain couples TRBV7-2 to TRBJ2-7; the match to TRBD1 covers 9 bases. V trimming: 5 bases; J trimming: 3 bases; junction bases outside the gene matches: 8. The CDR3 length is 15 residues. In germline, CDR1 is SGHTA, CDR2 FQGNSA. CDR3 protein: CASSPGGQGHYEQYF. CDR3 coding DNA: TGTGCCAGCAGCCCCGGGGGACAGGGACACTACGAGCAGTACTTC.

J is TRBJ1-1 and V is TRBV6-1; D might be TRBD1 (5 bases). The germline V gene encodes CDR1 MNHNS and CDR2 SASEGT. This CDR3 contains 15 residues. Deletions cut 0 bases from V and 4 bases from J, with 12 bases between. The CDR3 nucleotides are TGTGCCAGCAGTGAAGCGTCTACACAGGCCACTGAAGCTTTCTTT. As protein: CASSEASTQATEAFF.

J is TRBJ2-1 and V is TRBV12-3 or TRBV12-4; 9 bases match TRBD2. The CDR3 contains 16 residues. V gave up 5 bases and J gave up 0 bases; unmatched junction bases: 5. The CDR3 DNA follows: TGTGCCAGCAGTACCCTTAGCGGGAGCTCCTACAATGAGCAGTTCTTC. Amino acids: CASSTLSGSSYNEQFF.

As to this clonotype: Since a much larger clone is just one base distant, this may be a read error. This sequence joins TRBV2 and TRBJ2-5; 12 bases line up with TRBD2. Germline V lookup: CDR1 SNHLY, CDR2 FYNNEI. The CDR3 has 14 residues. This CDR3 is CARSRLAGAETQYF. CDR3 sequence (DNA): TGTGCCCGCAGCCGACTAGCGGGGGCAGAGACCCAGTACTTC.

The V call is TRBV3-1, the J call TRBJ1-1; D call uncertain. The CDR3 runs to 14 residues. V shed 3 bases and J shed 4 bases, with 12 bases lying between them. CDR1 and CDR2 from the germline V gene are LGHDT and YNNKEL (reference sequence). CDR3: CASSHGGPSTEAFF. DNA for the CDR3: TGTGCCAGCAGCCACGGAGGGCCGAGCACTGAAGCTTTCTTT.

This chain joins TRBV10-2 and TRBJ2-1; D is unclear. Per the germline V gene, CDR1 is WSHSY and CDR2 is SAAADI. The CDR3 runs 13 residues. V was cut by 8 bases and J by 0 bases, with 8 bases left in between. CDR3 sequence (DNA): TGCGCCAGCTACGGCGGCTCCTACAATGAGCAGTTCTTC. This encodes CASYGGSYNEQFF.

This chain uses TRBV20-1 with TRBJ1-1; possibly TRBD1 for D (5 bases). Germline V gene lookup returns CDR1 DFQATT and CDR2 SNEGSKA (reference sequence). CDR3 length: 12 amino acids. V was trimmed by 6 bases and J by 5 bases, leaving 13 bases between them. CDR3 amino acids: CSAWGGGTEAFF. CDR3 bases: TGCAGTGCGTGGGGGGGTGGAACTGAAGCTTTCTTT.